Listed here are 10 T cell receptor beta chains from one sample, sequenced in a study of patients and donors after allogeneic stem cell transplantation. TCRdb passed the RT-PCR reads through MiXCR, listing each CDR3 protein once. The sample consists of around 160,000 distinct CDR3 sequences, over 25% of them appearing once. Sequencing was carried out using blood, either unsorted or a sorted T cell fraction (not recorded which). The receptors shown here come from a human donor who was either an allogeneic HSCT recipient or a stem cell or donor lymphocyte infusion donor (not recorded which). It is not recorded whose cells these are; they may come from a transplant donor.

J is TRBJ2-1 and V is TRBV28; D possibly matches TRBD1 or TRBD2 (5 bases each). Germline CDR1 MDHEN, CDR2 SYDVKM. The CDR3 contains 14 residues. V was pared by 8 bases and J by 0 bases, with 11 bases between. CDR3 bases: TGTGCCAGCTGTTGGGGGAGCTCCTACAATGAGCAGTTCTTC. Translation gives CASCWGSSYNEQFF. The whole variable domain, remainder taken from reference TRBV28 and TRBJ2-1, is DVKVTQSSRYLVKRTGEKVFLECVQDMDHENMFWYRQDPGLGLRLIYFSYDVKMKEKGDIPEGYSVSREKKERFSLILESASTNQTSMYLCASCWGSSYNEQFFGPGTRLTVL.

This clonotype was seen a few times. V is TRBV12-3 or TRBV12-4 and J is TRBJ2-7; TRBD1 agrees at 7 bases. The CDR3 length is 16 residues. Losses at the gene ends were 1 base for V and 0 bases for J; bases not matched to a gene: 6. DNA of the CDR3: TGTGCCAGCAGTTTAGGACAGGGTCCCACCTCCTACGAGCAGTACTTC. Translation: CASSLGQGPTSYEQYF.

The chain carries TRBV29-1 and TRBJ2-7; 8 bases are shared with TRBD1. V was pared by 6 bases and J by 3 bases, with 10 bases of the junction left unmatched. The germline CDR1 and CDR2 sequences are SQVTM and ANQGSEA. CDR3 length equals 14 residues. The CDR3 protein is CSVGILDRVYEQYF. CDR3 sequence (DNA): TGCAGCGTGGGGATCCTGGACAGGGTCTACGAGCAGTACTTC.

The chain links TRBV11-2 to TRBJ2-5; D call uncertain. The germline V gene has CDR1 SGHAT and CDR2 FQNNGV. Between the trimmed V and J ends, which lost 3 bases and 0 bases, there was a span of 8 bases. There are 14 residues in the CDR3. The CDR3 DNA sequence: TGTGCCAGCAGCTTGGGTCCGAACCAAGAGACCCAGTACTTC. Encoded protein: CASSLGPNQETQYF.

The chain joins TRBV7-6 to TRBJ2-5; the D is unclear. The germline V gene encodes CDR1 SGHVS and CDR2 FNYEAQ. The V end lost 6 bases, the J end lost 6 bases, and 11 bases lay between the germline ends. The CDR3 has 12 residues. The CDR3 DNA reads as TGTGCCAGCAGTTTCAACCAGCAGACCCAGTACTTC. It encodes CASSFNQQTQYF.

This chain connects TRBV6-5 to TRBJ2-5; D uncertain. V was trimmed by 4 bases and J by 4 bases, leaving 4 bases between them. The CDR3 contains 11 residues. Germline V CDR1 and CDR2: MNHEY, SVGAGI. The CDR3 loop is CASSSVETQYF. The CDR3 DNA is TGTGCCAGCAGTTCCGTAGAGACCCAGTACTTC.

This clonotype was seen only a few times. V usage is TRBV12-3 or TRBV12-4 and J usage is TRBJ1-1, with 7 bases aligning to TRBD1. Unmatched junction bases numbered 11, after V lost 7 bases and J lost 0 bases. This CDR3 has 16 residues. The CDR3 loop is CASTPNRDSLNTEAFF. The CDR3 nucleotides read TGTGCCAGCACTCCAAACCGGGACAGCTTGAACACTGAAGCTTTCTTT.

This clonotype was seen only a few times. This chain connects TRBV4-2 to TRBJ2-1; D unresolved. CDR3 length: 12 residues. The germline V gene encodes CDR1 LGHNA and CDR2 YNFKEQ. The V end was cut by 5 bases, the J end by 7 bases, with 9 bases between. CDR3 amino acids: CASSTSLNEQFF. The CDR3 region has the DNA TGTGCCAGCAGCACCAGCTTGAATGAGCAGTTCTTC.

The genes are TRBV4-3 and TRBJ1-6, with D unclear. V lost 0 bases, J lost 9 bases, and 6 bases lay in between. Germline-derived CDR1 and CDR2 are LGHNA and YSLEER. This CDR3 region has 13 residues. Here the CDR3 DNA reads TGCGCCAGCAGCCAAGATTTCCGTTCACCCCTCCACTTT. Its protein product is CASSQDFRSPLHF.

This rearrangement joins TRBV25-1 to TRBJ2-7, with 9 bases lining up with TRBD2. Germline assignment: CDR1 MGHDK and CDR2 SYGVNS. V shed 5 bases and J 5 bases; nucleotides not matched to a gene: 10. This CDR3 spans 15 amino acids. The CDR3 nucleotides read TGTGCCAGCAGTCCACACGTGGGACTAGCCGACGAGCAGTACTTC. It encodes CASSPHVGLADEQYF.